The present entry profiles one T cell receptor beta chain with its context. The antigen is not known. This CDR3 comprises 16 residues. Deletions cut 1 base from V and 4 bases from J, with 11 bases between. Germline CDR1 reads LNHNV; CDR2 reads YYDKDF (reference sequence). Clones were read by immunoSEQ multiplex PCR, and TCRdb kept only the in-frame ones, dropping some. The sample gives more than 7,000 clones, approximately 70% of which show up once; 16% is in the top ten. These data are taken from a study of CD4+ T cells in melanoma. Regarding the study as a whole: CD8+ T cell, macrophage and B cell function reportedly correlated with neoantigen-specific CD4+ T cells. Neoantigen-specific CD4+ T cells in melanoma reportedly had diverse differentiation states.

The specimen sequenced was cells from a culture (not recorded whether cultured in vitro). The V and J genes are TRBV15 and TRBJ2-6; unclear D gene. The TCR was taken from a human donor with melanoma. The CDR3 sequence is CATSRGGVYGANVLTF. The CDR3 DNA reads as TGTGCCACCAGCAGAGGTGGCGTTTACGGGGCCAACGTCCTGACTTTC.